Listed here is a single T cell receptor beta chain. Antigen unknown. This entry is derived from a study of T cell responses to AZD1222 COVID-19 vaccine. Study-wide results and caveats: White British donors predominated, females outnumbered males, and clonal diversity was possibly underestimated. Every sample of the repertoires postdated the peak T cell response.

Produced via immunoSEQ multiplex PCR; TCRdb's table is partial and in-frame only. The sample yields hundreds of thousands of clones, around 92% seen once. This receptor was obtained from an adult who received the AZD1222 COVID-19 vaccine. The source material was peripheral blood, sampled 28 days after the second AZD1222 dose.

The CDR3 reads CASTLRGNTEAFF. The CDR3 DNA sequence: TGTGCCAGCACCTTGCGGGGGAACACTGAAGCTTTCTTT. V and J are TRBV12-3 or TRBV12-4 and TRBJ1-1; no definite D call. This CDR3 has 13 residues. The germline V and J ends were trimmed by 7 bases and 1 base, with 10 bases remaining between them.